One and the same sample provided the 20 T cell receptor beta chains below, sequenced in a study of blood T cell repertoires in COVID-19. Measured with immunoSEQ multiplex PCR; TCRdb has only the in-frame clones, and not every one. The data contain roughly 400,000 clones, approximately 91% of them seen just once; the ten biggest clones take up less than 1.5%. Sample: PBMCs or T cells enriched from blood (not recorded which). These receptors all stem from a woman in her late teens or twenties who had been exposed to COVID-19.

The J gene is TRBJ2-7, the V gene TRBV28; no clear D. V was shortened by 6 bases and J by 4 bases, with 19 bases between the two germline ends. Germline assignment: CDR1 MDHEN and CDR2 SYDVKM. There are 15 residues in the CDR3. CDR3 residues: CASSPREVSLYEQYF. The DNA of the CDR3 is TGTGCCAGCAGCCCCCGAGAGGTATCACTTTACGAGCAGTACTTC.

Here the CDR3 reads CASSLGGSSYEQYF. In DNA form, the CDR3 reads TGTGCCAGCAGTTTAGGCGGCAGCTCCTACGAGCAGTACTTC. The rearrangement uses TRBV27 and TRBJ2-7; D is ambiguous. From germline, CDR1 is MNHEY and CDR2 SMNVEV (reference sequence). CDR3 length: 14 amino acids. V was shortened by 2 bases and J by 0 bases, with 8 bases between the two germline ends.

The chain joins TRBV27 to TRBJ2-7; possible D gene TRBD2, 6 bases. V was clipped by 2 bases and J by 3 bases, with 8 bases between them. Germline-derived CDR1 and CDR2 are MNHEY and SMNVEV (reference sequence). The CDR3 has 13 amino acids. In DNA form, the CDR3 reads TGTGCCAGCAGTTTACGGCGGGACTACGAGCAGTACTTC. Translating gives CASSLRRDYEQYF.

The V and J genes are TRBV3-1 (or the pseudogene TRBV3-2) and TRBJ2-5; 11 nucleotides match TRBD2. After removal of 1 base from V and 5 bases from J, the junction contained 6 bases not matched to a gene. From germline, CDR1 is LGHDT and CDR2 YNNKEL (reference sequence). The CDR3 loop spans 16 amino acids. CDR3 sequence: CASSQGTSGSRETQYF. The CDR3 DNA sequence: TGTGCCAGCAGCCAAGGGACTAGCGGGTCCAGGGAGACCCAGTACTTC.

The V gene is TRBV5-4, the J gene TRBJ2-5; D may be TRBD2 (5 bases). The V end lost 4 bases, the J end lost 4 bases, and 17 bases lay between the germline ends. CDR1 SGHNT and CDR2 YYREEE come from the germline V gene (reference sequence). This CDR3 comprises 15 residues. The CDR3 protein is CASSLKTGRGETQYF. The CDR3 DNA reads as TGTGCCAGCAGCCTTAAAACTGGACGGGGAGAGACCCAGTACTTC.

J is TRBJ2-2 and V is TRBV7-2; the match to TRBD2 covers 8 bases. After removal of 7 bases from V and 4 bases from J, the junction contained 2 bases not matched to a gene. The CDR3 covers 13 residues. Germline CDR1 is SGHTA and CDR2 is FQGNSA. The DNA of the CDR3 is TGTGCCAGCACACTAGCGGTCACCGGGGAGCTGTTTTTT. It translates to CASTLAVTGELFF.

This rearrangement joins TRBV28 to TRBJ2-1; 12 nucleotides match TRBD2. The CDR3 length is 19 residues. CDR1 and CDR2 from the germline V gene are MDHEN and SYDVKM. Germline trimming cut 5 bases from V and 6 bases from J; bases unmatched to any gene: 17. This chain's CDR3 is CASSTLAGGPMYSSNEQFF. In DNA, the CDR3 is TGTGCCAGCAGTACTCTAGCGGGGGGGCCTATGTATTCTAGCAATGAGCAGTTCTTC.

The chain carries TRBV5-6 and TRBJ1-2; D is unresolved. Germline V lookup: CDR1 SGHDT, CDR2 YYEEEE. With 5 bases removed from V and 4 bases from J, the gap between germline ends came to 15 bases. This CDR3 region has 14 residues. The CDR3 coding sequence is TGTGCCAGCAGTTTTGGCACTGGGCCCTATGGCTACACCTTC. Encoded protein: CASSFGTGPYGYTF.

The J gene is TRBJ2-2, the V gene TRBV12-5; tentative D call: TRBD2 (7 bases). The germline gives CDR1 LGHNT, CDR2 FRNRAP. The CDR3 length is 14 residues. Trimming removed 6 bases at V and 10 bases at J, with 18 bases between. As DNA, the CDR3 is TGTGCTAGTGGGTACACGGGGAGGGGGTCGGAGCTGTTTTTT. It codes for CASGYTGRGSELFF.

The V call is TRBV28, the J call TRBJ1-5; 8 bases map to TRBD1. The CDR3 is made up of 12 amino acids. Germline CDR1 is MDHEN and CDR2 is SYDVKM. Trimming removed 8 bases from V and 7 bases from J; junction bases left unmatched: 4. The CDR3 DNA follows: TGTGCCAGCGGACAGGGCATGCAGCCCCAGCATTTT. The encoded protein is CASGQGMQPQHF.

J is TRBJ1-5 and V is TRBV18, with 8 nucleotides matching TRBD1. The CDR3 is made up of 15 amino acids. With V trimmed by 3 bases and J by 3 bases, 4 bases remained unmatched. Germline V CDR1 and CDR2: KGHSH, LQKENI. The CDR3 DNA reads TGTGCCAGCTCACCGAGACAGGGGTACAATCAGCCCCAGCATTTT. This translates into CASSPRQGYNQPQHF.

The chain employs TRBV6-5 and TRBJ1-1, with 8 bases that match TRBD1. The germline CDR1 and CDR2 sequences are MNHEY and SVGAGI. The CDR3 is 15 amino acids. J was trimmed by 2 bases and V by 2 bases; bases with no gene match: 4. CDR3 nucleotides: TGTGCCAGCAGTTACATGACAGGGGTCAACACTGAAGCTTTCTTT. Its protein is CASSYMTGVNTEAFF.

This clone was recorded once. This chain joins TRBV7-5 and TRBJ2-5; the table's D call TRBD2 went unverified against the DNA. TRBV7-5 is deemed a pseudogene. This CDR3 region has 13 residues. This CDR3 is CALKVSGQETQYF. The CDR3 region has the DNA TGTGCCTTGAAGGTAAGCGGACAAGAGACCCAGTACTTC.

This clone was detected once. The rearrangement joins TRBV7-9 to TRBJ1-1, with D perhaps TRBD1 (5 bases). This CDR3 contains 17 residues. Germline V gene lookup returns CDR1 SEHNR and CDR2 FQNEAQ (reference sequence). Trimming removed 0 bases at V and 1 base at J, with 15 bases between. The DNA for the CDR3 is TGTGCCAGCAGCTTAGCACCAATCAGGGAGGAGAACACTGAAGCTTTCTTT. This gives the protein CASSLAPIREENTEAFF.

This chain links TRBV28 with TRBJ1-5; D gene uncertain. This CDR3 region has 13 residues. From germline, CDR1 is MDHEN and CDR2 SYDVKM. The ends were cut back, 5 bases at V and 3 bases at J, with 8 bases in the middle. The CDR3 reads CASSSIPNQPQHF. The CDR3, as DNA: TGTGCCAGCAGTAGCATCCCCAATCAGCCCCAGCATTTT.

This chain uses TRBV24-1 with TRBJ2-5; TRBD2 is a possible D gene (5 bases). This CDR3 has 12 amino acids. Trimming took 4 bases from V and 5 from J, leaving 7 bases between them. Germline V gene lookup returns CDR1 KGHDR and CDR2 SFDVKD. CDR3 protein: CATSDRRETQYF. CDR3 in DNA: TGTGCCACCAGTGACCGGAGGGAGACCCAGTACTTC.

A single count supports this clone. The chain links TRBV18 to TRBJ2-7; 9 nucleotides match TRBD1. After removal of 3 bases from V and 5 bases from J, the junction contained 8 bases not matched to a gene. CDR1 and CDR2 (germline): KGHSH, LQKENI. The CDR3 has 15 residues. The DNA for the CDR3 is TGTGCCAGCTCACCGCCGGGACAGGGTCCCAACGAGCAGTACTTC. It is translated as CASSPPGQGPNEQYF.

The rearrangement uses TRBV19 and TRBJ1-1, with 9 bases matching TRBD1. CDR3 length: 14 residues. V shed 8 bases, J shed 1 base, and the junction held 5 bases outside the gene matches. The germline V gene has CDR1 LNHDA and CDR2 SQIVND (reference sequence). The CDR3 DNA sequence: TGTGCCAGTGGACTGACAGGGGGGAACACTGAAGCTTTCTTT. Translating gives CASGLTGGNTEAFF.

This sequence joins TRBV9 and TRBJ2-7; D remains ambiguous. Trimming pared 2 bases from V and 0 bases from J, leaving 6 bases between. CDR3 length: 13 residues. Germline V lookup: CDR1 SGDLS, CDR2 YYNGEE. CDR3 in amino acids: CASSVASSYEQYF. Written as DNA, the CDR3 is TGTGCCAGCAGCGTGGCTAGCTCCTACGAGCAGTACTTC. The entire variable domain, with the rest obtained from reference TRBV9 and TRBJ2-7, is as follows: DSGVTQTPKHLITATGQRVTLRCSPRSGDLSVYWYQQSLDQGLQFLIQYYNGEERAKGNILERFSAQQFPDLHSELNLSSLELGDSALYFCASSVASSYEQYFGPGTRLTVT.

The rearrangement links TRBV5-1 to TRBJ2-3; TRBD1 aligns across 8 bases. The CDR3 totals 16 residues. J gave up 6 bases and V 0 bases, and 9 bases lay outside the gene matches. Germline lookup yields CDR1 SGHRS and CDR2 YFSETQ. The CDR3 DNA is TGCGCCAGCAGCTTGGACCATCAGGGGGCCGGGGATACGCAGTATTTT. Protein sequence: CASSLDHQGAGDTQYF.